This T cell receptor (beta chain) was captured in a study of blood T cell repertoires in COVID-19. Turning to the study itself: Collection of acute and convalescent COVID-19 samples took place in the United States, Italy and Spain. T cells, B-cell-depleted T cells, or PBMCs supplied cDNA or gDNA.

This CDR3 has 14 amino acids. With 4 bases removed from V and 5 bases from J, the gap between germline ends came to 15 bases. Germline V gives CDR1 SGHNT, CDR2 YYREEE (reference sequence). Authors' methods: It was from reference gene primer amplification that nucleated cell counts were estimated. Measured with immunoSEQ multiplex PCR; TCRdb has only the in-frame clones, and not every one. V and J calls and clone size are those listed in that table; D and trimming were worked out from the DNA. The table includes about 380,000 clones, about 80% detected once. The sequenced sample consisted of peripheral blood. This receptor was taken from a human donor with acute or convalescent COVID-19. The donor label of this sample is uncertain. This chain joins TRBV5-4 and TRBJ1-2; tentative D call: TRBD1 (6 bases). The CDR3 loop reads CASSGSAGVYGYTF. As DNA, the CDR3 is TGTGCCAGCAGCGGATCCGCAGGGGTTTATGGCTACACCTTC.